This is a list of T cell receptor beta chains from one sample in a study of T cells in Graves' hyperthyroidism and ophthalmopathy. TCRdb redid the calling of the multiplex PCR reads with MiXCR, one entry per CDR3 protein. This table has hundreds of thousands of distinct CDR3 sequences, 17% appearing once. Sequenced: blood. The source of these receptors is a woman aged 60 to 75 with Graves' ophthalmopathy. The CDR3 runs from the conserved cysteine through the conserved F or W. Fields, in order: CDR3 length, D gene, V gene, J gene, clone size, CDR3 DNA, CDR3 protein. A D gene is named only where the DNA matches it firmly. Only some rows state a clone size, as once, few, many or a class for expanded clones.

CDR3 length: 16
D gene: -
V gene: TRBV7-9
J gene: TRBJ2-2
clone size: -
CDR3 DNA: TGTGCCAGCAGCTTTCGACAGGCGCTGAACACCGGGGAGCTGTTTTTT
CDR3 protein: CASSFRQALNTGELFF

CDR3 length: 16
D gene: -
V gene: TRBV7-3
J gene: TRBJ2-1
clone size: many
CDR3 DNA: TGTGCCAGCAGCTTAATGGCGGGGAGCTCCTACAATGAGCAGTTCTTC
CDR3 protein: CASSLMAGSSYNEQFF

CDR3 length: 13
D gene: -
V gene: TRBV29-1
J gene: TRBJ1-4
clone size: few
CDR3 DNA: TGCAGCGTTGTGATTGCGAATGGAGAAAAACTGTTTTTT
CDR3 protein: CSVVIANGEKLFF

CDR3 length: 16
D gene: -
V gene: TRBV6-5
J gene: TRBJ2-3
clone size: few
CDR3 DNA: TGTGCCAGCAGTTACAACGGCCGATGGACACTAGATACGCAGTATTTT
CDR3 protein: CASSYNGRWTLDTQYF

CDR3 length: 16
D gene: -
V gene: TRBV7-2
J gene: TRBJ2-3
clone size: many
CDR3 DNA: TGTGCCAGCAGCTTAGAAGGGGGGGCATTCGGAGATACGCAGTATTTT
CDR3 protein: CASSLEGGAFGDTQYF

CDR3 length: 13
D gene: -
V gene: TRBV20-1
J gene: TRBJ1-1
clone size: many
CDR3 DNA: TGCAGTGCCCCTGGCGTAGGGGGCACTGAAGCTTTCTTT
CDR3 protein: CSAPGVGGTEAFF

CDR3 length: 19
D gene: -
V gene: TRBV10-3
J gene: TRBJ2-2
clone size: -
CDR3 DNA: TGTGCCATCAGTGAGAAAGATGTACGGGCCTTAGTTTACACCGGGAAGCTGTTTTTT
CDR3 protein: CAISEKDVRALVYTGKLFF

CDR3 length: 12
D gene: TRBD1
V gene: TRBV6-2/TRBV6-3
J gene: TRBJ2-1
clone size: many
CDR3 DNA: TGTGCCAGCAGACCACCGACAGGGGAGCAGTTCTTC
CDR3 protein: CASRPPTGEQFF

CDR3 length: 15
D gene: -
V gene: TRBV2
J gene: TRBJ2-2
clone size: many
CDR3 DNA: TGTGCCAGCGTTGGGGTTAGGACGAACACCGGGGAGCTGTTTTTT
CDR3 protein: CASVGVRTNTGELFF

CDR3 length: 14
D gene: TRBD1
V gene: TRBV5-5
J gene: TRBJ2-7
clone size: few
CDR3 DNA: TGTGCCAGCAGCAACAGGGGAGCCCCCTACGAGCAGTACTTC
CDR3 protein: CASSNRGAPYEQYF

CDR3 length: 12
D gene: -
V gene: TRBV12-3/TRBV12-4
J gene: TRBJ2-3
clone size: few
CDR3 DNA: TGTGCCAGCATGGGTGCGGGAGATACGCAGTATTTT
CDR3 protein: CASMGAGDTQYF

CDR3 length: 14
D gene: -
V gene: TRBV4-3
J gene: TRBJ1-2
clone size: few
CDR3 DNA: TGCGCCAGCAGCCGCTTCGGCCCGGGGGATGGCTACACCTTC
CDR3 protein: CASSRFGPGDGYTF

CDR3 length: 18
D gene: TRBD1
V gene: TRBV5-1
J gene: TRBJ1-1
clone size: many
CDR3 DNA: TGCGCCAGCAGCAGGCCCCACGAGACAGGGTTTTGGAACACTGAAGCTTTCTTT
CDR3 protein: CASSRPHETGFWNTEAFF

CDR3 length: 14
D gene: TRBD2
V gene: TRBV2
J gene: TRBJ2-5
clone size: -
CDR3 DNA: TGTGCCAGCAGCGGGGAGGGACTACAAGAGACCCAGTACTTC
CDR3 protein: CASSGEGLQETQYF

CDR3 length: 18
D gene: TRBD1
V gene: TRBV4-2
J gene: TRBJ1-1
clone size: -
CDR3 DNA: TGTGCCAGCAGCCAAGTCGCCCCAGGACAGGGTAAGAACACTGAAGCTTTCTTT
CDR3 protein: CASSQVAPGQGKNTEAFF

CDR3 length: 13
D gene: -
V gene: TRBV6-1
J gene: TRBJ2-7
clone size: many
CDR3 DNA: TGTGCCAGCAGTTCGTTTGGGGGGTACGAGCAGTACTTC
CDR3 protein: CASSSFGGYEQYF

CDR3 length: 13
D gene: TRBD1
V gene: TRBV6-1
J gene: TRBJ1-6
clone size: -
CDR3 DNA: TGTGCCAGCAGTGAGGGACAGCCTTCGCCCCTCCACTTT
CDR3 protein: CASSEGQPSPLHF

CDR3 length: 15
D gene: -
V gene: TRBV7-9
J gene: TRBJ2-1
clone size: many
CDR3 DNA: TGTGCCAGCAGTCCAGAGGGGAGCTCCTACAATGAGCAGTTCTTC
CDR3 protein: CASSPEGSSYNEQFF

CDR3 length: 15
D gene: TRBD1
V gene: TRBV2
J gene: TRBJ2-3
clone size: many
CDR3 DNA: TGTGCCAGCAGCGGGACAGGGGGCGCAGGAGATACGCAGTATTTT
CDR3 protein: CASSGTGGAGDTQYF

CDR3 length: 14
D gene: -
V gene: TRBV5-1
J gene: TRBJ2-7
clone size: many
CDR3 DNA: TGCGCCAGCAGCCAGCAGGTGGTTGATCGCGAGCAGTACTTC
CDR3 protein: CASSQQVVDREQYF

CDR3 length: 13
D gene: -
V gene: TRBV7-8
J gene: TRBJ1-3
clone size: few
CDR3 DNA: TGTGCCAGCAGCTTAGTACAGGGCAACACCATATATTTT
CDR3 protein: CASSLVQGNTIYF

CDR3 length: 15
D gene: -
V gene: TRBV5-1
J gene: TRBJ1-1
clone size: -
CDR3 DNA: TGCGCCAGCAGCCCCTCTCCAGGAACTAGGACTGAAGCTTTCTTT
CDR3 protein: CASSPSPGTRTEAFF

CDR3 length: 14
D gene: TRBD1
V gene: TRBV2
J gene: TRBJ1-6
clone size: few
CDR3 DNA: TGTGCCAGACGGACAGGGTTTGGCAATTCACCCCTCCACTTT
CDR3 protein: CARRTGFGNSPLHF

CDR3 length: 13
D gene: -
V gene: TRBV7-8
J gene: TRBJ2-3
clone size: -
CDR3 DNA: TGTGCCAGCAGCTTAAGTATGGGGGATACGCAGTATTTT
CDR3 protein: CASSLSMGDTQYF

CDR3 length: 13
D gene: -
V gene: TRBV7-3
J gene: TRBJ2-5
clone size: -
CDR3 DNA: TGTGCCAGCAGCTTCAGTTTGGACGAGACCCAGTACTTC
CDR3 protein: CASSFSLDETQYF

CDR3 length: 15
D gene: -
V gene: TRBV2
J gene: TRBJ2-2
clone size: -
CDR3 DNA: TGTGCCAGCATCCCCGGGGGGCAGAACACCGGGGAGCTGTTTTTT
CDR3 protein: CASIPGGQNTGELFF

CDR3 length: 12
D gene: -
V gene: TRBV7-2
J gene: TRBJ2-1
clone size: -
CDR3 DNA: TGTGCCAGCAGCCAGTTAAACAATGAGCAGTTCTTC
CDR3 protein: CASSQLNNEQFF

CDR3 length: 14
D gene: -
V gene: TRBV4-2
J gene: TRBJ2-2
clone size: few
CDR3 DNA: TGTGCCAGCAGCCCTGGCTGGAACACCGGGGAGCTGTTTTTT
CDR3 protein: CASSPGWNTGELFF

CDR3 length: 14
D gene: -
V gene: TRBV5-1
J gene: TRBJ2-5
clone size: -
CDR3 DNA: TGCGCCAGCAGCTTTCAAGGACACCAAGAGACCCAGTACTTC
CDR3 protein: CASSFQGHQETQYF

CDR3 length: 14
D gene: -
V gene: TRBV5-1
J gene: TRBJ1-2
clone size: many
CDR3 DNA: TGCGCCAGCAGCTTGGTTTCTTCGAACTATGGCTACACCTTC
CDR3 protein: CASSLVSSNYGYTF

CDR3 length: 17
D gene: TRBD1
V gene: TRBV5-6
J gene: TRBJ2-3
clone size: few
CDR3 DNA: TGTGCCAGCAGCTTGACGTATTCCGGGACAGTCACAGATACGCAGTATTTT
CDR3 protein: CASSLTYSGTVTDTQYF

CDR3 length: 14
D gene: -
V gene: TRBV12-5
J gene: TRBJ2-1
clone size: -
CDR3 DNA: TGTGCTAGTGGTTTGGGCCTTACTCAGGGTGAGCAGTTCTTC
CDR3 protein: CASGLGLTQGEQFF